These 21 T cell receptor beta chains originate from one sample sequenced in a study of control samples from healthy donors and cancer patients. Profiled with immunoSEQ multiplex PCR; TCRdb holds only in-frame clones, not every one. The table shows some 150,000 clones, with 96% occurring only once. Sequencing was done on a sample of blood. These receptors were obtained from a woman in her thirties in good health.

The chain uses TRBV24-1 and TRBJ2-3; D could derive from TRBD1 or TRBD2 (6 bases each). The CDR3 loop spans 14 amino acids. V shed 2 bases and J shed 6 bases, with 11 bases lying between them. The germline CDR1 and CDR2 sequences are KGHDR and SFDVKD. This CDR3 is CATSDSRGLDTQYF. The CDR3 region has the DNA TGTGCCACCAGTGATTCCCGGGGGCTTGATACGCAGTATTTT.

The V gene is TRBV30, the J gene TRBJ2-1; D may be TRBD2 (6 bases). Trimming cost V 8 bases and J 0 bases, with 20 bases left between them. The CDR3 spans 16 residues. From germline, CDR1 is GTSNPN and CDR2 SVGIG (reference sequence). The CDR3 DNA sequence: TGTGCCGGGGGGTTCTGGGAGCGCCACTCCTACAATGAGCAGTTCTTC. Protein: CAGGFWERHSYNEQFF. The full variable domain, with the rest looked up from reference TRBV30 and TRBJ2-1, is SQTIHQWPATLVQPVGSPLSLECTVEGTSNPNLYWYRQAAGRGLQLLFYSVGIGQISSEVPQNLSASRPQDRQFILSSKKLLLSDSGFYLCAGGFWERHSYNEQFFGPGTRLTVL.

The genes are TRBV19 and TRBJ1-2; TRBD1 agrees at 7 bases. The ends lost 5 bases at V and 5 bases at J; junction bases unmatched: 8. Per germline, CDR1 LNHDA and CDR2 SQIVND (reference sequence). The CDR3 loop spans 14 amino acids. In DNA form, the CDR3 reads TGTGCCAGTAGTCCAACGACAGGGTGGTATGGCTACACCTTC. It encodes CASSPTTGWYGYTF.

This chain links TRBV19 with TRBJ2-3; D is undetermined. The length of the CDR3 is 14 residues. Germline CDR1 LNHDA, CDR2 SQIVND (reference sequence). The V end was cut by 3 bases, the J end by 2 bases, with 9 bases between. CDR3 DNA: TGTGCCAGTAGTATCCAACATCCCACAGATACGCAGTATTTT. Translating it yields CASSIQHPTDTQYF.

This sequence joins TRBV5-6 and TRBJ2-5, with D maybe TRBD1 (5 bases). The CDR3 is 14 amino acids. The V end was cut by 0 bases, the J end by 4 bases, with 10 bases between. CDR1 SGHDT and CDR2 YYEEEE come from the germline V gene. CDR3 in DNA: TGTGCCAGCAGCTTGGTGTGGGGCGGAGAGACCCAGTACTTC. This codes for CASSLVWGGETQYF.

The V gene is TRBV6-5, the J gene TRBJ1-1, with D maybe TRBD1 (6 bases). Trimming cost V 0 bases and J 7 bases, with 6 bases left between them. The CDR3 totals 12 residues. Germline V gene data show CDR1 as MNHEY and CDR2 as SVGAGI. CDR3 protein: CASSYSTGEAFF. CDR3 DNA sequence: TGTGCCAGCAGTTACTCGACAGGTGAAGCTTTCTTT.

J is TRBJ2-3 and V is TRBV28; D is possibly TRBD2 (7 bases). Germline loops: CDR1 MDHEN, CDR2 SYDVKM. The CDR3 runs 15 residues. V was pared by 3 bases and J by 2 bases, with 12 bases between. The CDR3 protein is CASSFGGRSTDTQYF. CDR3 bases: TGTGCCAGCAGTTTCGGGGGGCGGTCCACAGATACGCAGTATTTT.

The rearrangement links TRBV13 to TRBJ1-1; perhaps TRBD1 as D (5 bases). Germline V gene sequence: CDR1 PRHDT, CDR2 FYEKMQ (reference sequence). CDR3 length: 16 residues. V dropped 4 bases and J dropped 0 bases, with 15 bases sitting between them. The CDR3 sequence: CASSSIRDPVNTEAFF. The CDR3, as DNA: TGTGCCAGCAGCTCCATTCGGGACCCAGTGAACACTGAAGCTTTCTTT.

The V and J genes are TRBV7-9 and TRBJ2-3, with unresolved D. The length of the CDR3 is 12 residues. Germline V CDR1 and CDR2: SEHNR, FQNEAQ (reference sequence). The V end lost 5 bases, the J end lost 6 bases, and 9 bases lay between the germline ends. The CDR3 DNA reads TGTGCCAGCAGCCTCTGGTGGGATACGCAGTATTTT. Translated: CASSLWWDTQYF.

The V and J genes are TRBV18 and TRBJ2-7; 8 bases fit TRBD1. V lost 6 bases, J lost 4 bases, and 11 bases stayed unmatched. The CDR3 is 15 amino acids. Germline lookup yields CDR1 KGHSH and CDR2 LQKENI. The CDR3 region has the DNA TGTGCCAGCTCCCGCCGGTGGACAGGGTGGTACGAGCAGTACTTC. As protein: CASSRRWTGWYEQYF.

In its sample, this clone was seen once. CDR3 loop: CASTRGMLGWTQYF. DNA of the CDR3: TGTGCCAGCACCCGAGGAATGTTGGGATGGACCCAGTACTTC. The chain links TRBV9 to TRBJ2-5; no reliable D call. The CDR3 contains 14 residues. Germline V gene lookup returns CDR1 SGDLS and CDR2 YYNGEE. V was clipped by 6 bases and J by 7 bases, with 19 bases between them.

The chain joins TRBV7-9 to TRBJ2-2; D uncertain. There are 16 residues in the CDR3. Germline CDR1 reads SEHNR; CDR2 reads FQNEAQ (reference sequence). Trimming cost V 2 bases and J 5 bases, with 15 bases left between them. CDR3 bases: TGTGCCAGCAGCTTAAGTCTGACGACGGTGACCGGGGAGCTGTTTTTT. Translated: CASSLSLTTVTGELFF.

The chain uses TRBV28 and TRBJ2-3, with 7 positions matching TRBD2. CDR1 is MDHEN, CDR2 SYDVKM, per germline. V was clipped by 11 bases and J by 2 bases; unmatched bases: 16. The CDR3 runs 16 residues. CDR3 protein: CAASSFPSGPTDTQYF. The CDR3 DNA sequence: TGTGCCGCCAGCAGTTTCCCTAGCGGTCCCACAGATACGCAGTATTTT.

This clone has more than one count but fewer than ten. The chain combines TRBV29-1 with TRBJ2-7; a possible D gene is TRBD1 (6 bases). The V end lost 4 bases, the J end lost 4 bases, and 8 bases lay between the germline ends. The CDR3 spans 11 residues. CDR1 is SQVTM, CDR2 ANQGSEA, per germline. This CDR3 reads CSVAQGYEQYF. Written as DNA, the CDR3 is TGCAGCGTTGCACAGGGTTACGAGCAGTACTTC.

The rearrangement links TRBV19 to TRBJ1-1; D is unresolved. The V gene lost 0 bases and the J gene lost 4 bases, with 6 bases spanning the gap. Germline CDR1 reads LNHDA; CDR2 reads SQIVND (reference sequence). The CDR3 runs to 13 residues. In DNA, the CDR3 is TGTGCCAGTAGTATAGATCCGGTCACTGAAGCTTTCTTT. Its protein product is CASSIDPVTEAFF. Complete variable domain (other parts from reference TRBV19 and TRBJ1-1): DGGITQSPKYLFRKEGQNVTLSCEQNLNHDAMYWYRQDPGQGLRLIYYSQIVNDFQKGDIAEGYSVSREKKESFPLTVTSAQKNPTAFYLCASSIDPVTEAFFGQGTRLTVV.

The rearrangement joins TRBV2 to TRBJ1-5, with D tentatively TRBD1 (5 bases). The V end was cut by 3 bases, the J end by 6 bases, with 18 bases between. The CDR3 spans 16 residues. The V gene's germline CDR1 is SNHLY and CDR2 FYNNEI. The CDR3 here is CASSEGGRRKIQPQHF. CDR3 coding DNA: TGTGCCAGCAGTGAGGGGGGGAGAAGGAAAATTCAGCCCCAGCATTTT.

V is TRBV5-1 and J is TRBJ1-1, with D maybe TRBD1 (5 bases). The V end lost 1 base, the J end lost 1 base, and 8 bases lay between the germline ends. This CDR3 is built from 14 residues. Germline CDR1 SGHRS, CDR2 YFSETQ. DNA for the CDR3: TGCGCCAGCAGCTTGATTGGACAGAACACTGAAGCTTTCTTT. This gives the protein CASSLIGQNTEAFF.

The V call is TRBV29-1, the J call TRBJ2-7, with a weak D call TRBD1 (6 bases). The germline V and J ends were trimmed by 4 bases and 3 bases, with 7 bases remaining between them. The CDR3 totals 11 residues. The germline CDR1 and CDR2 sequences are SQVTM and ANQGSEA. This CDR3 reads CSVGRGYEQYF. The DNA of the CDR3 is TGCAGCGTTGGCAGGGGCTACGAGCAGTACTTC.

The rearrangement links TRBV14 to TRBJ2-1, with 13 nucleotides matching TRBD2. J was trimmed by 7 bases and V by 3 bases; bases with no gene match: 6. The length of the CDR3 is 16 residues. Germline V gene data show CDR1 as SGHDN and CDR2 as FVKESK. The CDR3 protein is CASSHAGLAGENEQFF. CDR3 DNA sequence: TGTGCCAGCAGCCACGCCGGACTAGCGGGAGAGAATGAGCAGTTCTTC.

This clone was seen just once. The chain links TRBV19 to TRBJ1-1; no clear D gene. Germline lookup yields CDR1 LNHDA and CDR2 SQIVND (reference sequence). Trimming took off 4 bases at V and 4 bases at J, with 16 bases between the two ends. The CDR3 runs 15 residues. CDR3 DNA sequence: TGTGCCAGTAGTACCCCCGACGGGAGAGGCACTGAAGCTTTCTTT. Translated: CASSTPDGRGTEAFF.

V is TRBV4-1 and J is TRBJ1-2; D is ambiguous. The ends were cut back, 2 bases at V and 2 bases at J, with 12 bases in the middle. The germline V gene has CDR1 MGHRA and CDR2 YSYEKL. CDR3 size: 15 residues. The CDR3 region is CASSQLVGLNYGYTF. CDR3 coding DNA: TGCGCCAGCAGCCAATTGGTAGGGTTAAACTATGGCTACACCTTC.